What follows are 20 T cell receptor beta chains derived from one specimen sequenced in a study of shared clonotypes between healthy human individuals (dated by TCRdb to the early 2020s). The method behind the library was the immunoSEQ multiplex PCR assay. What TCRdb holds here is the immuneACCESS table cut down to in-frame rearrangements. Part of the clones is not present; checked against another copy, under half of the missing clones reflect an unresolved V gene, and the others are unexplained. The sample profile shows some 690,000 clones; about 92% of them were found once. Of the sample, more than 30% falls within the top ten clones. The sequenced sample consisted of memory CD8+ T cells from PBMCs. This sample's cell subset or site label indicates: CD45RO+ cells pooled with CCR7-negative TemRA cells. The receptors derive from a young man in good health. Some clones in this sample may be carry-over from other donors' samples.

The chain uses TRBV28 and TRBJ2-7; 7 bases match TRBD1. The V gene end was trimmed by 6 bases and the J gene end by 5 bases; junction bases not matched to a gene: 10. This CDR3 spans 14 amino acids. Germline V CDR1 and CDR2: MDHEN, SYDVKM. Here the CDR3 DNA reads TGTGCCAGCAGACCCAGGGGGATAATCGACGAGCAGTACTTC. Translating it yields CASRPRGIIDEQYF.

CDR3 sequence: CAGLGGGEQFF. The CDR3 bases are TGTGCCGGCCTAGGGGGGGGTGAGCAGTTCTTC. The chain combines TRBV2 with TRBJ2-1; tentatively, D is TRBD2 (7 bases). V was trimmed by 11 bases and J by 9 bases, leaving 14 bases between them. Germline V CDR1 and CDR2: SNHLY, FYNNEI. The CDR3 loop spans 11 amino acids.

The rearrangement uses TRBV7-9 and TRBJ1-2; D remains unclear. Germline V CDR1 and CDR2: SEHNR, FQNEAQ (reference sequence). The length of the CDR3 is 12 residues. V lost 5 bases to trimming and J lost 2 bases, with 6 bases between them. Here the CDR3 DNA reads TGTGCCAGCAGCCCCGGAAACTATGGCTACACCTTC. Protein product: CASSPGNYGYTF.

The V gene is TRBV11-2, the J gene TRBJ2-7; 7 bases fit TRBD1. CDR1 and CDR2 (germline): SGHAT, FQNNGV. The CDR3 length is 12 residues. Trimming took 5 bases from V and 5 from J; bases not matched to a gene: 3. As DNA, the CDR3 is TGTGCCAGCAGCCCACAGGGGCACGAGCAGTACTTC. This sequence encodes CASSPQGHEQYF.

V gene TRBV15 combines with J gene TRBJ1-1; TRBD1 aligns across 9 bases. With 8 bases clipped from V and 4 bases from J, the junction kept 5 bases outside the gene matches. Germline V CDR1 and CDR2: LNHNV, YYDKDF (reference sequence). The CDR3 runs to 13 residues. Here the CDR3 reads CATRDRVGTEAFF. The DNA for the CDR3 is TGTGCCACCCGGGACAGGGTGGGCACTGAAGCTTTCTTT.

This rearrangement joins TRBV6-5 to TRBJ1-4; D not resolved. There are 14 residues in the CDR3. Germline CDR1 MNHEY, CDR2 SVGAGI. V lost 5 bases and J 7 bases, leaving 14 bases between the germline ends. CDR3 amino acids: CASSNSPRSEKLFF. The CDR3 bases are TGTGCCAGCAGTAACAGCCCGCGGAGTGAAAAACTGTTTTTT.

The chain uses TRBV7-8 and TRBJ2-3; D call uncertain. Germline loops: CDR1 SGHVS, CDR2 FQNEAQ. The ends were cut back, 5 bases at V and 6 bases at J, with 18 bases in the middle. CDR3 length: 15 residues. CDR3 sequence: CASSALTTTVDTQYF. In nucleotides, the CDR3 is TGTGCCAGCAGCGCCCTTACGACGACGGTGGATACGCAGTATTTT.

V gene TRBV6-1 combines with J gene TRBJ2-7; D is undetermined. The CDR3 is made up of 12 amino acids. CDR1 is MNHNS, CDR2 SASEGT, per germline. Trimming stripped 2 bases from V and 6 bases from J, with 8 bases between. CDR3 DNA sequence: TGTGCCAGCAGTGAATTTCCGGGCGAGCAGTACTTC. Its protein product is CASSEFPGEQYF.

The chain joins TRBV4-3 to TRBJ2-7; 8 positions agree with TRBD2. V shed 7 bases, J shed 6 bases, and the junction held 26 bases outside the gene matches. Per the germline V gene, CDR1 is LGHNA and CDR2 is YSLEER. The CDR3 covers 19 residues. CDR3 sequence: CASNAPISTQGLGVAEQYF. In nucleotides, the CDR3 is TGCGCCAGCAACGCGCCGATATCCACCCAGGGACTAGGGGTCGCCGAGCAGTACTTC.

The rearrangement uses TRBV2 and TRBJ2-3, with 10 bases lining up with TRBD2. CDR1 is SNHLY, CDR2 FYNNEI, per germline. CDR3 size: 19 residues. The trim removed 6 bases at V and 0 bases at J, leaving 15 bases unmatched. CDR3 residues: CASRGQREGQYTSTDTQYF. CDR3 coding DNA: TGTGCCAGCAGGGGACAGCGGGAGGGCCAGTATACTAGCACAGATACGCAGTATTTT.

The rearrangement links TRBV27 to TRBJ2-1, with 8 bases fitting TRBD2. Germline V gene lookup returns CDR1 MNHEY and CDR2 SMNVEV (reference sequence). This CDR3 is built from 15 residues. Losses at the gene ends were 3 bases for V and 3 bases for J; bases not matched to a gene: 4. This CDR3 is CASSFGREDYNEQFF. The CDR3 DNA is TGTGCCAGCAGTTTCGGGCGGGAGGACTACAATGAGCAGTTCTTC.

The rearrangement links TRBV10-3 to TRBJ2-2; D call uncertain. With 11 bases removed from V and 5 bases from J, the gap between germline ends came to 15 bases. This CDR3 is built from 13 residues. Germline V gene lookup returns CDR1 ENHRY and CDR2 SYGVKD. The CDR3 nucleotides read TGTGCCCTAGGGCTCCCTGGGACCGGGGAGCTGTTTTTT. Translation: CALGLPGTGELFF.

CDR3 residues: CASSLERGIGGNTIYF. DNA of the CDR3: TGTGCCAGCAGCTTAGAACGTGGTATTGGTGGAAACACCATATATTTT. The V call is TRBV11-2, the J call TRBJ1-3; no firm D call. The V gene's germline CDR1 is SGHAT and CDR2 FQNNGV. Trimming shortened V by 0 bases and J by 3 bases, and 12 bases separated the two germline ends. The CDR3 is made up of 16 amino acids.

This chain links TRBV11-2 with TRBJ2-5, with a tentative D call TRBD1 (5 bases). Germline CDR1 and CDR2: SGHAT and FQNNGV. This CDR3 spans 16 amino acids. Trimming cost V 4 bases and J 5 bases, with 20 bases left between them. The CDR3 loop reads CASSWGVWASRETQYF. The CDR3 nucleotides read TGTGCCAGCAGCTGGGGCGTTTGGGCGAGCCGGGAGACCCAGTACTTC. Full variable domain (remainder filled in from reference TRBV11-2 and TRBJ2-5): EAGVAQSPRYKIIEKRQSVAFWCNPISGHATLYWYQQILGQGPKLLIQFQNNGVVDDSQLPKDRFSAERLKGVDSTLKIQPAKLEDSAVYLCASSWGVWASRETQYFGPGTRLLVL.

The J gene is TRBJ2-1, the V gene TRBV12-5; 9 bases match TRBD2. V lost 3 bases and J lost 5; bases outside the gene matches: 11. CDR3 length equals 17 residues. CDR1 LGHNT and CDR2 FRNRAP come from the germline V gene. The CDR3 loop reads CASGFIPIAGVHNEQFF. CDR3 DNA: TGTGCTAGTGGTTTCATCCCCATAGCGGGAGTCCACAATGAGCAGTTCTTC.

The chain joins TRBV7-8 to TRBJ1-5, with 11 bases fitting TRBD1. Germline V gives CDR1 SGHVS, CDR2 FQNEAQ. The CDR3 covers 15 residues. V lost 5 bases to trimming and J lost 7 bases; unmatched junction nucleotides: 7. CDR3 sequence reads: CASSTGTGGRQPQHF. The DNA of the CDR3 is TGTGCCAGCAGCACCGGGACAGGGGGACGACAGCCCCAGCATTTT.

The chain links TRBV7-2 to TRBJ2-7; 7 bases fit TRBD2. This CDR3 has 13 amino acids. Germline V gene lookup returns CDR1 SGHTA and CDR2 FQGNSA. Trimming took 5 bases from V and 6 from J; bases not matched to a gene: 7. The CDR3 bases are TGTGCCAGCAGCGCCCGGACTAGTTCCGAGCAGTACTTC. Its protein product is CASSARTSSEQYF. Together with reference TRBV7-2 and TRBJ2-7, the CDR3 gives the full variable domain: GAGVSQSPSNKVTEKGKDVELRCDPISGHTALYWYRQSLGQGLEFLIYFQGNSAPDKSGLPSDRFSAERTGGSVSTLTIQRTQQEDSAVYLCASSARTSSEQYFGPGTRLTVT.

This clone was observed a single time. A far larger clone lies a single base away; this is likely a read error. The chain recombines TRBV5-1 with TRBJ1-1, with D possibly matching TRBD1 (5 bases). V was trimmed by 10 bases and J by 3 bases, leaving 16 bases between them. The germline gives CDR1 SGHRS, CDR2 YFSETQ. This CDR3 region has 13 residues. The chain's CDR3 is CAGRTDSYTEAFF. CDR3 in DNA: TGCGCCGGTAGAACTGACAGTTACACTGAAGCTTTCTTT.

The chain has TRBV19 and TRBJ2-7; D call uncertain. Per the germline V gene, CDR1 is LNHDA and CDR2 is SQIVND (reference sequence). Trimming took off 6 bases at V and 2 bases at J, with 11 bases between the two ends. The CDR3 is made up of 13 amino acids. CDR3 DNA sequence: TGTGCCAGTAGCCCTCCGGGTACCTACGAGCAGTACTTC. The encoded protein is CASSPPGTYEQYF.

The chain uses TRBV28 and TRBJ1-2; TRBD1 matches at 7 bases. This CDR3 contains 16 residues. Germline CDR1 reads MDHEN; CDR2 reads SYDVKM. J lost 7 bases, V lost 3 bases, and 14 bases had no gene match. CDR3 nucleotides: TGTGCCAGCAGTTTCTCCCTGGACAGGCCCACGGCTGGCTACACCTTC. This sequence encodes CASSFSLDRPTAGYTF.